The rows below give T cell receptor beta chains drawn from one sample of a study of CD4 T cells in relation to SARS-CoV-2 and coronaviruses. TCRdb's copy holds only in-frame clones and misses some; the assay was immunoSEQ multiplex PCR. The sample lists fewer than 35,000 clones; about four fifths were seen once. Their specific antigens are unknown. The sequenced material came from memory CD4+ T cells from PBMCs, cultured in vitro. The receptors were gathered from an adult with COVID-19. Both conserved end residues are part of each CDR3. The D gene is left open where the match is weak. The listing skips clone size in some rows; elsewhere it reads once, few, many or a size class.

V gene,clone size,J gene,D gene,CDR3 protein,CDR3 DNA
TRBV9,NA,TRBJ2-1,TRBD2,CASSASGSSYNEQFF,TGTGCCAGCAGCGCTAGCGGGAGCTCCTACAATGAGCAGTTCTTC
TRBV7-2,NA,TRBJ1-5,TRBD1,CASSSGWLGGGGNQPQHF,TGTGCCAGCAGCTCCGGGTGGCTCGGAGGGGGCGGCAATCAGCCCCAGCATTTT
TRBV12-3/TRBV12-4,NA,TRBJ2-1,NA,CASSLGGDGEQFF,TGTGCCAGCTCTTTGGGCGGGGACGGTGAGCAGTTCTTC
TRBV6-2/TRBV6-3,NA,TRBJ2-4,TRBD2,CASSKYTLAGARSKNIQYF,TGTGCCAGCAGTAAATATACGCTAGCGGGAGCTCGGTCCAAAAACATTCAGTACTTC
TRBV6-5,NA,TRBJ2-1,TRBD2,CASRKPGLAGGQQFF,TGTGCCAGCAGAAAACCGGGACTAGCGGGAGGTCAACAGTTCTTC
TRBV29-1,NA,TRBJ2-1,NA,CSAGTRRTNEQFF,TGCAGCGCGGGGACTCGGAGGACCAATGAGCAGTTCTTC
TRBV7-8,NA,TRBJ1-3,NA,CASSPDRVGNTIYF,TGTGCCAGCAGCCCAGACAGAGTTGGAAACACCATATATTTT
TRBV10-3,NA,TRBJ2-1,NA,CAISVAYEQFF,TGTGCCATCAGTGTGGCGTATGAGCAGTTCTTC
TRBV3-1/TRBV3-2,NA,TRBJ2-7,TRBD2,CASSQVATSGIFEQYF,TGTGCCAGCAGCCAAGTAGCGACTAGCGGGATTTTCGAGCAGTACTTC
TRBV3-1/TRBV3-2,NA,TRBJ2-5,NA,CASSDRYQETQYF,TGTGCCAGCAGCGACAGATACCAAGAGACCCAGTACTTC
TRBV18,NA,TRBJ2-1,TRBD1,CASSPTGLGTTREQFF,TGTGCCAGCTCACCGACAGGGTTGGGAACGACGAGGGAGCAGTTCTTC
TRBV5-6,NA,TRBJ2-5,NA,CASSLFSRTEETQYF,TGTGCCAGCAGCTTGTTTTCTAGGACAGAAGAGACCCAGTACTTC
TRBV18,NA,TRBJ1-5,NA,CASSYREGNQPQHF,TGTGCCAGCTCGTACAGGGAAGGGAATCAGCCCCAGCATTTT
TRBV7-8,NA,TRBJ1-2,TRBD1,CASSLQGADYGYTF,TGTGCCAGCAGCTTACAGGGGGCGGACTATGGCTACACCTTC
TRBV5-1,NA,TRBJ2-3,TRBD2,CASSNLAGISTDTQYF,TGCGCCAGCAGCAACCTAGCGGGGATTAGCACAGATACGCAGTATTTT
TRBV7-9,NA,TRBJ2-2,TRBD2,CASSLLTSGRARTGELFF,TGTGCCAGCAGCTTGTTGACTAGCGGGAGGGCCCGGACCGGGGAGCTGTTTTTT
TRBV9,few,TRBJ2-2,NA,CASSVEAVAATGELFF,TGTGCCAGCAGCGTAGAGGCTGTGGCGGCGACCGGGGAGCTGTTTTTT
TRBV27,few,TRBJ1-1,TRBD1,CASSPDRGTEAFF,TGTGCCAGCAGTCCCGACAGGGGCACTGAAGCTTTCTTT
TRBV7-9,NA,TRBJ2-5,NA,CASSQGGHGETQYF,TGTGCCAGCAGCCAGGGGGGGCACGGGGAGACCCAGTACTTC
TRBV14,NA,TRBJ2-2,TRBD2,CASSQVSGGRITGELFF,TGTGCCAGCAGCCAAGTATCCGGCGGGAGGATTACCGGGGAGCTGTTTTTT
TRBV5-1,once,TRBJ2-2,NA,CASTRNGNTGELFF,TGCGCCAGCACCAGGAACGGGAACACCGGGGAGCTGTTTTTT
TRBV5-1,few,TRBJ2-1,TRBD2,CASSSTGLAGVDEQFF,TGCGCCAGCAGCTCTACCGGCCTAGCGGGAGTCGATGAGCAGTTCTTC
TRBV2,NA,TRBJ1-6,NA,CASLWGYNSPLHF,TGTGCCAGCTTGTGGGGGTATAATTCACCCCTCCACTTT
TRBV7-3,NA,TRBJ1-4,TRBD1,CASSSARQGSNEKLFF,TGTGCCAGCAGCTCAGCTAGACAGGGCTCTAATGAAAAACTGTTTTTT
TRBV28,NA,TRBJ2-6,NA,CASSYQLSSSSNVLTF,TGTGCCAGCAGTTACCAGTTGTCTTCTAGCTCCAACGTCCTGACTTTC
TRBV27,NA,TRBJ1-2,NA,CASRPASRIAQGGYTF,TGTGCCAGTCGACCCGCCTCCAGGATCGCCCAGGGGGGCTACACCTTC
TRBV19,NA,TRBJ2-5,NA,CASSSKGGETQYF,TGTGCCAGTAGTTCCAAGGGGGGGGAGACCCAGTACTTC
TRBV6-5,NA,TRBJ1-3,TRBD1,CASSNDRGGNTIYF,TGTGCCAGCAGTAACGACAGGGGTGGAAACACCATATATTTT
TRBV18,NA,TRBJ2-2,TRBD1,CASSLRQGVTGELFF,TGTGCCAGCTCCCTAAGACAGGGCGTCACCGGGGAGCTGTTTTTT
TRBV27,NA,TRBJ1-4,NA,CASSFRGSANEKLFF,TGTGCCAGCAGTTTCCGGGGTTCGGCTAATGAAAAACTGTTTTTT
TRBV7-3,NA,TRBJ2-3,TRBD2,CASSSGTSGRWTDTQYF,TGTGCCAGCAGCTCTGGGACTAGCGGGAGGTGGACAGATACGCAGTATTTT
TRBV18,NA,TRBJ2-1,NA,CASSPVAQGGEQFF,TGTGCCAGCTCACCCGTGGCGCAGGGCGGTGAGCAGTTCTTC
TRBV28,once,TRBJ2-7,NA,CASTAGERRFSYEQYF,TGTGCCAGCACGGCAGGGGAAAGGAGGTTCAGCTACGAGCAGTACTTC
TRBV18,NA,TRBJ1-1,NA,CASSLGINQRDTEAFF,TGTGCCAGCTCTCTCGGGATTAACCAGAGGGACACTGAAGCTTTCTTT
TRBV24-1,NA,TRBJ2-7,NA,CATSEPGPRRGQYF,TGTGCCACCAGTGAGCCGGGCCCCCGGCGGGGACAGTACTTC
TRBV6-5,NA,TRBJ1-6,TRBD1,CASRSQGAPLPLHF,TGTGCCAGCAGGTCGCAGGGGGCTCCATTACCCCTCCACTTT
TRBV3-1/TRBV3-2,NA,TRBJ1-2,NA,CASSPPAGHYGYTF,TGTGCCAGCAGCCCCCCGGCAGGGCACTATGGCTACACCTTC
TRBV12-3/TRBV12-4,NA,TRBJ2-7,NA,CASRFRSSYEQYF,TGTGCCAGCCGTTTCCGGAGCTCCTACGAGCAGTACTTC
TRBV27,NA,TRBJ2-1,NA,CASSPHPLGNEQFF,TGTGCCAGCAGTCCCCACCCCCTAGGCAATGAGCAGTTCTTC
TRBV19,NA,TRBJ1-1,NA,CASSMVGGGEAFF,TGTGCCAGTAGTATGGTAGGGGGGGGTGAAGCTTTCTTT
TRBV27,NA,TRBJ2-1,NA,CASSSITDRTPINNEQFF,TGTGCCAGCAGTTCTATTACCGACAGGACCCCTATCAACAATGAGCAGTTCTTC
TRBV9,NA,TRBJ1-4,NA,CASSVGMERTLFF,TGTGCCAGCAGCGTAGGGATGGAACGGACACTGTTTTTT
TRBV2,NA,TRBJ1-6,NA,CASSELPPLHF,TGTGCCAGCAGTGAACTCCCGCCCCTCCACTTT
TRBV7-3,NA,TRBJ2-2,NA,CASSLSTLTGELFF,TGTGCCAGCAGCTTAAGTACCCTCACCGGGGAGCTGTTTTTT
TRBV24-1,NA,TRBJ2-1,TRBD2,CATSDPSGSHNNEQFF,TGTGCCACCAGTGATCCTAGCGGGAGCCACAACAATGAGCAGTTCTTC
TRBV30,NA,TRBJ1-6,TRBD1,CAWSVRDRDNSPLHF,TGTGCCTGGAGTGTACGGGACAGGGATAATTCACCCCTCCACTTT
TRBV2,few,TRBJ2-7,NA,CATNRPLEDEQYF,TGTGCCACCAACCGGCCCCTGGAAGACGAGCAGTACTTC
TRBV4-2,NA,TRBJ1-2,NA,CASSQSRTANYGYTF,TGTGCCAGCAGCCAATCCCGGACAGCCAACTATGGCTACACCTTC
TRBV7-2,NA,TRBJ1-4,NA,CASSSSRDEKLFF,TGTGCCAGCAGCTCGTCCAGGGACGAAAAACTGTTTTTT
TRBV3-1/TRBV3-2,NA,TRBJ2-2,TRBD2,CASSQGTSGTTGELFF,TGTGCCAGCAGCCAAGGGACTAGCGGGACCACCGGGGAGCTGTTTTTT
TRBV4-3,NA,TRBJ2-5,NA,CASSQDRGNQETQYF,TGCGCCAGCAGCCAAGATCGCGGTAACCAAGAGACCCAGTACTTC
TRBV18,few,TRBJ1-5,NA,CASSPRDGQFNQPQHF,TGTGCCAGCTCACCACGGGACGGACAGTTCAATCAGCCCCAGCATTTT
TRBV7-3,NA,TRBJ2-5,TRBD2,CASSSLDLASGRRQETQYF,TGTGCCAGCAGCTCCCTAGATCTGGCTAGCGGGAGGCGGCAAGAGACCCAGTACTTC